The 9 T cell receptor beta chains given below trace back to one sample, sequenced in a study of blood T cell repertoires in COVID-19 (dated by TCRdb to about 2020). The library was generated by the immunoSEQ multiplex PCR assay. TCRdb holds this immuneACCESS table with in-frame rearrangements only. Some clones are missing; in checked studies, unresolved V genes explain under half, and the rest has no known cause. The sample has 400,000 to 550,000 clones on record, 70% to 90% of them singletons. Approximately 2% of the sample is taken by the ten largest. Sequencing was performed on PBMCs or T cells enriched from blood (not recorded which). Every receptor here comes from a woman aged 18-30 years with acute COVID-19.

This chain uses TRBV6-5 with TRBJ2-1, with TRBD2 matching over 8 bases. Trimming at V came to 6 bases and at J to 0 bases, leaving 4 bases not matched to a gene. This CDR3 spans 15 amino acids. Germline CDR1 is MNHEY and CDR2 is SVGAGI. The CDR3 DNA reads TGTGCCAGCAGACTTAGCGGGAACTCCTACAATGAGCAGTTCTTC. It encodes CASRLSGNSYNEQFF.

This clone has only one observation. The CDR3: CASSSGDSQETQYF. CDR3 nucleotides: TGTGCCAGCAGCTCTGGGGACAGCCAAGAGACCCAGTACTTC. This chain uses TRBV5-4 with TRBJ2-5, with 7 bases fitting TRBD1. Trimming cost V 3 bases and J 1 base; bases outside gene matches: 3. CDR3 length equals 14 residues. Germline loops: CDR1 SGHNT, CDR2 YYREEE (reference sequence).

The chain employs TRBV5-8 and TRBJ2-1; 7 bases agree with TRBD2. V gave up 5 bases and J gave up 8 bases; unmatched junction bases: 10. In germline, CDR1 is SGHTS, CDR2 YDEGEE. CDR3 size: 14 residues. Here the CDR3 DNA reads TGTGCCAGCAGTTACCCCCGGACTAGTTATGAGCAGTTCTTC. Translated, it gives CASSYPRTSYEQFF.

The gene calls are TRBV7-9 and TRBJ1-2; weak D call: TRBD1 (5 bases). Germline V lookup: CDR1 SEHNR, CDR2 FQNEAQ (reference sequence). CDR3 length: 13 amino acids. The V and J ends lost 5 bases and 2 bases respectively, with 9 bases between them. The CDR3: CASSQGPNYGYTF. The CDR3 region has the DNA TGTGCCAGCAGCCAGGGTCCGAACTATGGCTACACCTTC.

This chain links TRBV9 with TRBJ2-1; TRBD2 agrees at 7 bases. Trimming removed 2 bases from V and 0 bases from J; junction bases left unmatched: 8. The CDR3 has 17 residues. CDR1 and CDR2 (germline): SGDLS, YYNGEE. The CDR3 loop reads CASSVPLRGDSYNEQFF. Written as DNA, the CDR3 is TGTGCCAGCAGCGTTCCTTTACGGGGGGACTCCTACAATGAGCAGTTCTTC.

CDR3 sequence (DNA): TGTGCCATCAGTGAGAAAGACAGGCGAGGGGCCCAAGAGACCCAGTACTTC. Translation: CAISEKDRRGAQETQYF. This chain uses TRBV10-3 with TRBJ2-5; TRBD1 might be the D (6 bases). CDR3 length: 17 residues. The V and J ends lost 2 bases and 1 base respectively, with 17 bases between them. Germline assignment: CDR1 ENHRY and CDR2 SYGVKD.

The CDR3: CASSLRLAGGPGTQYF. The CDR3 DNA sequence: TGTGCCAGCAGTTTACGGCTAGCGGGAGGGCCGGGGACGCAGTATTTT. V gene TRBV27 combines with J gene TRBJ2-3; 12 positions agree with TRBD2. This CDR3 has 16 amino acids. CDR1 is MNHEY and CDR2 is SMNVEV in the germline V gene (reference sequence). J was trimmed by 9 bases and V by 2 bases; bases with no gene match: 9.

The table lists this clone with a count of one. The CDR3 DNA is TGCGCCAGCAGCCAAACAGGGGGCCGTTCACCCCTCCACTTT. Translated, it gives CASSQTGGRSPLHF. This chain joins TRBV4-1 and TRBJ1-6; 9 nucleotides line up with TRBD1. CDR3 length equals 14 residues. The V and J ends lost 2 bases and 9 bases, in that order; junction bases with no gene match: 2. The V gene's germline CDR1 is MGHRA and CDR2 YSYEKL.

The chain recombines TRBV9 with TRBJ2-3, with D possibly TRBD1 on 7 matching bases. V was pared by 4 bases and J by 4 bases, with 13 bases between. This CDR3 has 14 residues. Germline V gives CDR1 SGDLS, CDR2 YYNGEE. For the CDR3, the DNA is TGTGCCAGCAGCCCACAGGGGAGGCCAGATACGCAGTATTTT. This codes for CASSPQGRPDTQYF.